Listed below are T cell receptor beta chains from one sample, sequenced in a study of T cell changes during pregnancy in multiple sclerosis. TCRdb's table, derived via immunoSEQ multiplex PCR, lists solely in-frame clones and lacks some. The table lists over 20,000 clones, about 84% of them singletons. The material sequenced was CD8+ T cells from peripheral blood mononuclear cells, taken before pregnancy. Receptors were obtained from a female donor with multiple sclerosis, enrolled in a pregnancy study. The CDR3 runs from the conserved cysteine through the conserved F or W. Each record gives: J gene, V gene, D gene, clone size, CDR3 protein, CDR3 DNA. A D gene is named only where the DNA matches it firmly. The listing skips clone size in some rows; elsewhere it reads once, few, many or a size class.

j_gene: TRBJ2-5
v_gene: TRBV5-6
d_gene: NA
abundance: NA
CDR3aa: CASSLGAPETQYF
CDR3nt: TGTGCCAGCAGCTTGGGCGCACCGGAGACCCAGTACTTC

j_gene: TRBJ2-7
v_gene: TRBV2
d_gene: TRBD1
abundance: NA
CDR3aa: CASRFGQGADEQYF
CDR3nt: TGTGCCAGCAGATTTGGACAGGGGGCGGATGAGCAGTACTTC

j_gene: TRBJ2-1
v_gene: TRBV4-1
d_gene: TRBD2
abundance: NA
CDR3aa: CASSRAGLEWDNEQFF
CDR3nt: TGCGCCAGCAGCCGAGCAGGACTAGAGTGGGACAATGAGCAGTTCTTC

j_gene: TRBJ2-3
v_gene: TRBV27
d_gene: TRBD2
abundance: NA
CDR3aa: CASSLSITSGDTQYF
CDR3nt: TGTGCCAGCAGTTTATCGATAACTAGCGGGGATACGCAGTATTTT

j_gene: TRBJ2-7
v_gene: TRBV5-5
d_gene: TRBD1
abundance: few
CDR3aa: CASSPGDSSYEQYF
CDR3nt: TGTGCCAGCAGTCCAGGGGACAGCTCCTACGAGCAGTACTTC

j_gene: TRBJ2-1
v_gene: TRBV9
d_gene: TRBD2
abundance: once
CDR3aa: CASLPFLTGTSGSNEQFF
CDR3nt: TGTGCCAGCCTACCATTCCTCACCGGGACTAGCGGGAGTAATGAGCAGTTCTTC

j_gene: TRBJ1-2
v_gene: TRBV28
d_gene: TRBD1
abundance: NA
CDR3aa: CASSLRDRGNYGYTF
CDR3nt: TGTGCCAGCAGTTTAAGGGACAGGGGTAACTATGGCTACACCTTC

j_gene: TRBJ1-5
v_gene: TRBV7-2
d_gene: NA
abundance: NA
CDR3aa: CASSLAWRSRQPQHF
CDR3nt: TGTGCCAGCAGCTTAGCCTGGCGGTCTCGGCAGCCCCAGCATTTT

j_gene: TRBJ2-1
v_gene: TRBV28
d_gene: NA
abundance: NA
CDR3aa: CASTGAPNYNEQFF
CDR3nt: TGTGCCAGCACGGGAGCGCCGAACTACAATGAGCAGTTCTTC

j_gene: TRBJ1-1
v_gene: TRBV7-2
d_gene: TRBD1
abundance: NA
CDR3aa: CASSSPGQGNTEAFF
CDR3nt: TGTGCCAGCAGCTCCCCAGGACAGGGAAACACTGAAGCTTTCTTT

j_gene: TRBJ1-2
v_gene: TRBV5-1
d_gene: NA
abundance: once
CDR3aa: CASNLEAGAYYGYTF
CDR3nt: TGCGCCAGCAATCTGGAGGCAGGGGCTTATTATGGCTACACCTTC

j_gene: TRBJ2-1
v_gene: TRBV4-1
d_gene: NA
abundance: NA
CDR3aa: CASSQALNNEQFF
CDR3nt: TGCGCCAGCAGCCAAGCACTAAACAATGAGCAGTTCTTC

j_gene: TRBJ2-5
v_gene: TRBV29-1
d_gene: NA
abundance: NA
CDR3aa: CSVEPVQGETQYF
CDR3nt: TGCAGCGTTGAGCCTGTGCAGGGAGAGACCCAGTACTTC

j_gene: TRBJ2-1
v_gene: TRBV2
d_gene: NA
abundance: NA
CDR3aa: CASSVGKYNEQFF
CDR3nt: TGTGCCAGCAGTGTTGGCAAATACAATGAGCAGTTCTTC

j_gene: TRBJ2-7
v_gene: TRBV10-3
d_gene: NA
abundance: NA
CDR3aa: CAIRSSYEQYF
CDR3nt: TGTGCCATCAGGAGCTCCTACGAGCAGTACTTC

j_gene: TRBJ2-1
v_gene: TRBV7-2
d_gene: TRBD2
abundance: NA
CDR3aa: CASSSRLAGVGDEQFF
CDR3nt: TGTGCCAGCAGCTCCCGACTAGCGGGAGTCGGGGATGAGCAGTTCTTC

j_gene: TRBJ1-1
v_gene: TRBV5-6
d_gene: TRBD1
abundance: NA
CDR3aa: CASSFGDRGFIGNTEAFF
CDR3nt: TGTGCCAGCAGCTTTGGGGACAGGGGTTTCATTGGAAACACTGAAGCTTTCTTT

j_gene: TRBJ2-1
v_gene: TRBV10-3
d_gene: NA
abundance: NA
CDR3aa: CAISEPFWYYSPQQFF
CDR3nt: TGTGCCATCAGTGAGCCCTTTTGGTATTACTCCCCACAGCAGTTCTTC

j_gene: TRBJ2-7
v_gene: TRBV28
d_gene: TRBD2
abundance: NA
CDR3aa: CASSLWPLRSGRARYEQYF
CDR3nt: TGTGCCAGCAGTTTATGGCCTTTACGTAGCGGGAGGGCTCGCTACGAGCAGTACTTC

j_gene: TRBJ1-1
v_gene: TRBV27
d_gene: NA
abundance: once
CDR3aa: CASSFSVNTEAFF
CDR3nt: TGTGCCAGCAGTTTTTCAGTCAACACTGAAGCTTTCTTT

j_gene: TRBJ2-1
v_gene: TRBV6-1
d_gene: NA
abundance: NA
CDR3aa: CASRGPGWNEQFF
CDR3nt: TGTGCCAGCAGAGGGCCAGGGTGGAATGAGCAGTTCTTC

j_gene: TRBJ1-1
v_gene: TRBV13
d_gene: TRBD1
abundance: NA
CDR3aa: CASSPAGQLTTEAFF
CDR3nt: TGTGCCAGCAGCCCTGCGGGACAGCTAACCACTGAAGCTTTCTTT

j_gene: TRBJ2-5
v_gene: TRBV6-1
d_gene: TRBD2
abundance: NA
CDR3aa: CASSGSFSGRGETQYF
CDR3nt: TGTGCCAGCAGTGGATCTTTTAGCGGGAGAGGGGAGACCCAGTACTTC

j_gene: TRBJ2-1
v_gene: TRBV11-2
d_gene: NA
abundance: NA
CDR3aa: CASGQRDFYNEQFF
CDR3nt: TGTGCCAGCGGACAGCGGGACTTCTACAATGAGCAGTTCTTC

j_gene: TRBJ2-2
v_gene: TRBV7-7
d_gene: NA
abundance: NA
CDR3aa: CASSHNRGTGELFF
CDR3nt: TGTGCTAGCAGCCATAATAGGGGTACCGGGGAGCTGTTTTTT

j_gene: TRBJ2-1
v_gene: TRBV27
d_gene: TRBD2
abundance: NA
CDR3aa: CASSLAAGAALVYNEQFF
CDR3nt: TGTGCCAGCAGTCTCGCAGCGGGGGCAGCCCTTGTCTACAATGAGCAGTTCTTC

j_gene: TRBJ1-1
v_gene: TRBV6-5
d_gene: NA
abundance: NA
CDR3aa: CASRATEAFF
CDR3nt: TGTGCCAGCAGGGCCACTGAAGCTTTCTTT

j_gene: TRBJ1-1
v_gene: TRBV6-6
d_gene: TRBD1
abundance: NA
CDR3aa: CASSYPPGQGMPEAFF
CDR3nt: TGTGCCAGCAGTTACCCACCGGGACAGGGAATGCCTGAAGCTTTCTTT

j_gene: TRBJ2-7
v_gene: TRBV7-8
d_gene: TRBD2
abundance: NA
CDR3aa: CASSYWREATIYEQYF
CDR3nt: TGTGCCAGCAGCTATTGGCGGGAGGCCACAATCTACGAGCAGTACTTC

j_gene: TRBJ2-7
v_gene: TRBV27
d_gene: NA
abundance: NA
CDR3aa: CASKINAGYEQYF
CDR3nt: TGTGCCAGCAAGATAAACGCGGGCTACGAGCAGTACTTC

j_gene: TRBJ2-7
v_gene: TRBV27
d_gene: TRBD1
abundance: NA
CDR3aa: CASSPTPGGDAYEQYF
CDR3nt: TGTGCCAGCAGTCCTACCCCAGGGGGCGACGCTTACGAGCAGTACTTC

j_gene: TRBJ1-1
v_gene: TRBV19
d_gene: NA
abundance: once
CDR3aa: CASSIPDIREAFF
CDR3nt: TGTGCCAGTAGTATTCCCGACATCAGAGAAGCTTTCTTT

j_gene: TRBJ2-2
v_gene: TRBV5-1
d_gene: TRBD1
abundance: NA
CDR3aa: CASSPPWDSFIGELFF
CDR3nt: TGCGCCAGCAGCCCCCCTTGGGACAGCTTCATCGGGGAGCTGTTTTTT

j_gene: TRBJ2-1
v_gene: TRBV4-3
d_gene: TRBD2
abundance: NA
CDR3aa: CASSLKVGGEGNEQFF
CDR3nt: TGCGCCAGCAGCCTAAAAGTGGGGGGGGAAGGCAATGAGCAGTTCTTC

j_gene: TRBJ1-2
v_gene: TRBV28
d_gene: NA
abundance: NA
CDR3aa: CASTSQGYGYTF
CDR3nt: TGTGCCAGCACCTCACAGGGCTATGGCTACACCTTC

j_gene: TRBJ2-7
v_gene: TRBV28
d_gene: TRBD1
abundance: NA
CDR3aa: CASSFGAGGYSYEQYF
CDR3nt: TGTGCCAGCAGTTTCGGTGCAGGGGGCTACTCCTACGAGCAGTACTTC

j_gene: TRBJ2-7
v_gene: TRBV7-6
d_gene: TRBD2
abundance: NA
CDR3aa: CASSLQREGLGSYEQYF
CDR3nt: TGTGCCAGCAGCTTACAGCGGGAGGGCCTGGGTTCGTACGAGCAGTACTTC

j_gene: TRBJ2-7
v_gene: TRBV6-5
d_gene: NA
abundance: NA
CDR3aa: CASSYSLPPNEQYF
CDR3nt: TGTGCCAGCAGTTACTCGTTACCCCCGAACGAGCAGTACTTC

j_gene: TRBJ2-6
v_gene: TRBV11-2
d_gene: TRBD1
abundance: NA
CDR3aa: CASSEQGTGANVLTF
CDR3nt: TGTGCCAGCAGCGAACAGGGGACTGGGGCCAACGTCCTGACTTTC

j_gene: TRBJ2-5
v_gene: TRBV10-3
d_gene: NA
abundance: NA
CDR3aa: CAISGWLFQETQYF
CDR3nt: TGTGCCATCAGTGGATGGCTTTTCCAAGAGACCCAGTACTTC

j_gene: TRBJ1-2
v_gene: TRBV19
d_gene: NA
abundance: once
CDR3aa: CASSLQTNYGYTF
CDR3nt: TGTGCCAGTAGTCTACAGACGAACTATGGCTACACCTTC

j_gene: TRBJ2-1
v_gene: TRBV6-4
d_gene: TRBD2
abundance: NA
CDR3aa: CASSDGLAGGGQFF
CDR3nt: TGTGCCAGCAGTGACGGGCTAGCGGGAGGAGGGCAGTTCTTC

j_gene: TRBJ1-2
v_gene: TRBV10-2
d_gene: TRBD1
abundance: NA
CDR3aa: CASSGSGTGIVDGYTF
CDR3nt: TGCGCCAGCAGTGGGTCTGGGACAGGGATCGTTGATGGCTACACCTTC

j_gene: TRBJ1-5
v_gene: TRBV5-1
d_gene: TRBD1
abundance: NA
CDR3aa: CASSPTTGNNQPQHF
CDR3nt: TGCGCCAGCAGCCCGACGACAGGGAATAATCAGCCCCAGCATTTT

j_gene: TRBJ2-7
v_gene: TRBV29-1
d_gene: TRBD2
abundance: NA
CDR3aa: CSAAFWGSGAPEQYF
CDR3nt: TGCAGCGCCGCCTTTTGGGGTAGCGGGGCCCCCGAGCAGTACTTC

j_gene: TRBJ2-3
v_gene: TRBV28
d_gene: TRBD2
abundance: NA
CDR3aa: CASSLSTTFTRTSGTDTQYF
CDR3nt: TGTGCCAGCAGTTTATCCACTACTTTTACCCGGACTAGCGGCACAGATACGCAGTATTTT

j_gene: TRBJ2-7
v_gene: TRBV4-1
d_gene: NA
abundance: NA
CDR3aa: CASSPTLVPYEQYF
CDR3nt: TGCGCCAGCAGCCCCACTCTAGTCCCCTACGAGCAGTACTTC

j_gene: TRBJ2-3
v_gene: TRBV27
d_gene: NA
abundance: NA
CDR3aa: CASSFISGDYTPLSTDTQYF
CDR3nt: TGTGCCAGCAGTTTTATTTCAGGGGACTACACACCCCTTAGCACAGATACGCAGTATTTT

j_gene: TRBJ2-3
v_gene: TRBV6-4
d_gene: TRBD2
abundance: NA
CDR3aa: CASSDIAGAADTQYF
CDR3nt: TGTGCCAGCAGTGACATAGCGGGAGCGGCAGATACGCAGTATTTT

j_gene: TRBJ1-2
v_gene: TRBV12-5
d_gene: TRBD1
abundance: NA
CDR3aa: CASGHGTGEGHTF
CDR3nt: TGTGCTAGTGGTCATGGGACAGGGGAAGGGCACACCTTC